This is a list of T cell receptor beta chains from one sample in a study of shared clonotypes between healthy human individuals. Here immunoSEQ multiplex PCR was the method, and the copy in TCRdb shows in-frame clones only, minus some. The data hold under 2,500,000 clones, with approximately 94% observed a single time. The sequenced sample was naive CD4+ T cells sorted from blood. The receptor source for this set is a man in his late teens or twenties in good health. The CDR3 runs from the conserved cysteine through the conserved F or W. The D gene is left open where the match is weak. Only some rows state a clone size, as once, few, many or a class for expanded clones.

d_gene	len	v_gene	j_gene	abundance	CDR3aa	CDR3nt
TRBD1	15	TRBV14	TRBJ1-1	NA	CASSYTGGSGTEAFF	TGTGCCAGCAGCTACACAGGGGGTTCGGGCACTGAAGCTTTCTTT
NA	12	TRBV10-3	TRBJ1-2	NA	CAISEYEDGYTF	TGTGCCATCAGTGAGTACGAGGACGGCTACACCTTC
NA	13	TRBV6-5	TRBJ2-1	NA	CASSYTGRDPRIF	TGTGCCAGCAGTTACACTGGCAGGGATCCACGAATCTTC
TRBD1	12	TRBV7-2	TRBJ2-7	NA	CASSQQGAEQYF	TGTGCCAGCAGCCAACAGGGGGCCGAGCAGTACTTC
NA	15	TRBV6-4	TRBJ1-3	once	CASSVGGRTGNTIYF	TGTGCCAGCAGTGTTGGGGGGCGGACTGGAAACACCATATATTTT
NA	14	TRBV7-8	TRBJ1-6	NA	CASSFSAFNSPLHF	TGTGCCAGCAGCTTCTCGGCGTTTAATTCACCCCTCCACTTT
TRBD2	15	TRBV11-1	TRBJ2-7	NA	CASSFLLAGPYEQYF	TGTGCCAGCAGCTTTTTGCTAGCGGGGCCCTACGAGCAGTACTTC
NA	14	TRBV7-8	TRBJ1-6	once	CASTKREGNSPLHF	TGTGCCAGCACCAAACGGGAGGGGAATTCACCCCTCCACTTT
TRBD2	16	TRBV5-4	TRBJ2-7	NA	CASSAGLAGASYEQYF	TGTGCCAGCAGCGCGGGACTAGCGGGGGCGTCCTACGAGCAGTACTTC
TRBD2	15	TRBV18	TRBJ2-7	NA	CASSQGAGGQYEQYF	TGTGCCAGCTCCCAGGGAGCGGGAGGGCAGTACGAGCAGTACTTC
TRBD2	16	TRBV28	TRBJ2-3	NA	CASKLRTSGYTDTQYF	TGTGCCAGCAAACTTAGGACTAGCGGGTATACAGATACGCAGTATTTT
TRBD1	14	TRBV11-2	TRBJ1-4	NA	CASSLGQGSEKLFF	TGTGCCAGCAGCCTGGGACAGGGAAGTGAAAAACTGTTTTTT
TRBD1	16	TRBV30	TRBJ1-5	few	CAWSSTGTGRTQPQHF	TGTGCCTGGAGTTCTACCGGGACAGGGAGAACTCAGCCCCAGCATTTT
NA	15	TRBV9	TRBJ2-7	NA	CASSPQEGALYEQYF	TGTGCCAGCAGCCCCCAGGAGGGGGCCCTCTACGAGCAGTACTTC
TRBD2	16	TRBV7-2	TRBJ2-3	NA	CASSLGTSGAIDTQYF	TGTGCCAGCAGCTTAGGGACTAGCGGAGCCATAGATACGCAGTATTTT
NA	16	TRBV28	TRBJ1-5	NA	CASSLSEKTGNQPQHF	TGTGCCAGCAGTTTATCCGAGAAAACAGGCAATCAGCCCCAGCATTTT
TRBD2	18	TRBV10-3	TRBJ2-3	once	CAISARGLAVISTDTQYF	TGTGCCATCAGTGCTAGGGGACTAGCGGTGATAAGCACAGATACGCAGTATTTT
NA	16	TRBV6-1	TRBJ2-1	NA	CASSEAGTQLYNEQFF	TGTGCCAGCAGTGAAGCCGGGACACAGCTTTACAATGAGCAGTTCTTC
TRBD1	15	TRBV18	TRBJ2-7	NA	CASSPMGQASYEQYF	TGTGCCAGCTCACCCATGGGACAGGCATCCTACGAGCAGTACTTC
TRBD1	17	TRBV28	TRBJ1-6	NA	CASSEPGQGLGNSPLHF	TGTGCCAGCAGTGAGCCGGGACAGGGGTTGGGGAATTCACCCCTCCACTTT
NA	12	TRBV30	TRBJ1-1	NA	CAFGNGGTEAFF	TGTGCCTTCGGTAACGGGGGCACTGAAGCTTTCTTT
NA	19	TRBV11-3	TRBJ1-3	NA	CASSLDLTPDGRSGNTIYF	TGTGCCAGCAGCTTAGATCTCACCCCGGACGGTCGCTCTGGAAACACCATATATTTT
TRBD2	15	TRBV10-2	TRBJ2-3	NA	CASRLTSGKADTQYF	TGCGCCAGCAGATTGACTAGCGGGAAAGCAGATACGCAGTATTTT
TRBD1	15	TRBV2	TRBJ2-3	once	CASSFDRGLTDTQYF	TGTGCCAGCAGTTTTGACAGGGGGTTGACAGATACGCAGTATTTT
NA	12	TRBV2	TRBJ1-4	NA	CAISETNEKLFF	TGTGCCATCTCCGAGACTAATGAAAAACTGTTTTTT
NA	14	TRBV7-2	TRBJ2-5	NA	CASSSAKVRETQYF	TGTGCCAGCAGCTCCGCGAAAGTTCGCGAGACCCAGTACTTC
NA	16	TRBV7-9	TRBJ1-1	once	CASSLGSGSWNTEAFF	TGTGCCAGCAGCTTAGGGTCCGGGTCCTGGAACACTGAAGCTTTCTTT
NA	19	TRBV12-1	TRBJ2-3	NA	CASSFGQGLNSTSTDTQYF	TGTGCCAGCAGCTTCGGACAGGGGCTTAATTCGACTAGCACAGATACGCAGTATTTT
NA	14	TRBV30	TRBJ1-2	NA	CAWSEGFRGYGYTF	TGTGCCTGGAGTGAGGGCTTTCGGGGCTATGGCTACACCTTC
TRBD2	17	TRBV7-2	TRBJ2-1	NA	CASSPVRLAGGGNEQFF	TGTGCCAGCAGCCCAGTCCGACTAGCGGGAGGGGGGAATGAGCAGTTCTTC
TRBD2	13	TRBV7-2	TRBJ2-7	NA	CASSLGTSGVGIF	TGTGCCAGCAGCCTCGGGACTAGCGGGGTAGGGATCTTC
NA	13	TRBV19	TRBJ1-1	NA	CATAALTNTEAFF	TGTGCCACAGCGGCCTTAACCAACACTGAAGCTTTCTTT